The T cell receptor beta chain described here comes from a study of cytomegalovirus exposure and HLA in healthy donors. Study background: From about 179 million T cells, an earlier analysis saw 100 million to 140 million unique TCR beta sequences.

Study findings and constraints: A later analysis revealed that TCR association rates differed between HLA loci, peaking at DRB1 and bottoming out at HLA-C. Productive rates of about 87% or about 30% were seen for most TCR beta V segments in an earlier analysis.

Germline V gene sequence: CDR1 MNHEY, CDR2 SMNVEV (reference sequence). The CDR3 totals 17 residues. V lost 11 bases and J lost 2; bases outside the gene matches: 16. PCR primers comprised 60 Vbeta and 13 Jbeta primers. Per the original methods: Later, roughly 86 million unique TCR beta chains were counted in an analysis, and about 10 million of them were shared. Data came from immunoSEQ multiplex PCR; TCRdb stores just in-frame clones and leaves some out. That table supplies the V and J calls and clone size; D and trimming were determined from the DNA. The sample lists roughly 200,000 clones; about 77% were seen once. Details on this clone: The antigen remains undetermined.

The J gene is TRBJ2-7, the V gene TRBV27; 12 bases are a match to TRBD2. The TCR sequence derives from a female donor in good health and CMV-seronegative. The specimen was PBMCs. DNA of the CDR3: TGTGCCGTCACTAGGACTAGCGGGGCCCGGCGGGCCTACGAGCAGTACTTC. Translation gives CAVTRTSGARRAYEQYF.